This TCR beta chain was observed in a study of T cell responses to AZD1222 COVID-19 vaccine. The study's findings and limits: Dominant CD4 TCR responses targeted spike regions 160-218 and 743-854.

Sequenced by immunoSEQ multiplex PCR; TCRdb stores in-frame clones only, minus some. The table shows over 100,000 clones, with 90% occurring only once. As for this clone: What it binds is not known.

The specimen was peripheral blood, collected on day 0 of AZD1222 vaccination. The TCR comes from an adult in good health.

CDR3 nucleotides: TGTGCCAGCAGCCTGACAGGGGTGCGTGGCTACACCTTC. This gives the protein CASSLTGVRGYTF. The rearrangement joins TRBV6-5 to TRBJ1-2, with 8 bases matching TRBD1. Germline CDR1 and CDR2: MNHEY and SVGAGI. There are 13 residues in the CDR3. Trimming cost V 6 bases and J 7 bases; bases outside gene matches: 7.